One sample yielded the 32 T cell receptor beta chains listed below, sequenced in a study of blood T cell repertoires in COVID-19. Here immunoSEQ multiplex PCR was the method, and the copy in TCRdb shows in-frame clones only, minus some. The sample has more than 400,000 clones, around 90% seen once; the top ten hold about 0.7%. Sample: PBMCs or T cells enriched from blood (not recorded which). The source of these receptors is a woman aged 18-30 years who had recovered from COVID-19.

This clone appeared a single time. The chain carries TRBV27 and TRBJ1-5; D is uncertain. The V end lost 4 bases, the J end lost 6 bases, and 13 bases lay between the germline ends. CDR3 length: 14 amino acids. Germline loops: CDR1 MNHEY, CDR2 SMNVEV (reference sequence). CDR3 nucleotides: TGTGCCAGCAGTTCCGCATGGGAGGGTCAGCCCCAGCATTTT. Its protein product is CASSSAWEGQPQHF.

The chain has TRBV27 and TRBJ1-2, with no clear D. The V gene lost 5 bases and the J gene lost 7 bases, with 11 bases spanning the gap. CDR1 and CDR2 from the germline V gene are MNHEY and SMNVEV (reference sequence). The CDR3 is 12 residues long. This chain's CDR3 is CASSPAGGGYTF. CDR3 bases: TGTGCCAGCAGTCCCGCCGGAGGTGGCTACACCTTC.

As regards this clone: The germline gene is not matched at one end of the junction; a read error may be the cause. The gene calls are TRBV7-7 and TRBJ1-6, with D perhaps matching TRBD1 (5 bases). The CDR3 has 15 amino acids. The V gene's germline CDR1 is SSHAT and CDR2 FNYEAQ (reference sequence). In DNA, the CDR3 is TGTGCTAGCAGCTTAGCGCCGGGGGGAAATTCACCCCTCCACTTT. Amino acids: CASSLAPGGNSPLHF. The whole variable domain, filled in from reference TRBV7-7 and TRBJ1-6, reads GAGVSQSPRYKVTKRGQDVTLRCDPISSHATLYWYQQALGQGPEFLTYFNYEAQPDKSGLPSDRFSAERPEGSISTLTIQRTEQRDSAMYRCASSLAPGGNSPLHFGNGTRLTVT.

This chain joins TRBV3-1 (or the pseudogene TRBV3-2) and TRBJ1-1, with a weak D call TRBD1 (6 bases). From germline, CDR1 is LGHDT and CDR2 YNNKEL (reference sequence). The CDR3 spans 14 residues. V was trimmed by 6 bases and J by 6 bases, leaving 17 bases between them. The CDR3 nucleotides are TGTGCCAGCAGTCCCAACAGGGCGAGCGCTGAAGCTTTCTTT. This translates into CASSPNRASAEAFF.

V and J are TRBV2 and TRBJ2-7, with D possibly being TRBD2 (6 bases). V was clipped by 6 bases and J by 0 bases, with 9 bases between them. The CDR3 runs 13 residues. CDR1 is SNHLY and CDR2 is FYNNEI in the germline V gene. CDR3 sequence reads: CASRRDGSYEQYF. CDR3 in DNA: TGTGCCAGCAGGCGGGACGGCTCCTACGAGCAGTACTTC.

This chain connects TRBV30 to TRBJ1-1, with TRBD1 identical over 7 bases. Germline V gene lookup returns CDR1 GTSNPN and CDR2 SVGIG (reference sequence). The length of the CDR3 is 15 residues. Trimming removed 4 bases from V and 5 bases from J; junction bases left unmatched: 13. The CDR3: CAWTRGGTGRTEAFF. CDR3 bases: TGTGCCTGGACCCGAGGGGGCACAGGGAGGACTGAAGCTTTCTTT. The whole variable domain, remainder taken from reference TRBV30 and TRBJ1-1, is SQTIHQWPATLVQPVGSPLSLECTVEGTSNPNLYWYRQAAGRGLQLLFYSVGIGQISSEVPQNLSASRPQDRQFILSSKKLLLSDSGFYLCAWTRGGTGRTEAFFGQGTRLTVV.

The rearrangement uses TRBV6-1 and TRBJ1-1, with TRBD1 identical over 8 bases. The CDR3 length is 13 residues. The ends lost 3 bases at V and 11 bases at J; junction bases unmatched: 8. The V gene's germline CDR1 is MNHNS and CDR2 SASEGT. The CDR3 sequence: CASSESQGARAFF. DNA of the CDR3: TGTGCCAGCAGTGAGTCCCAGGGGGCTAGGGCTTTCTTT.

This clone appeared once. The CDR3: CASSKTTSLLGTEAFF. CDR3 DNA: TGTGCCAGCAGTAAAACAACCTCTCTACTAGGCACTGAAGCTTTCTTT. This chain links TRBV2 with TRBJ1-1, with D unclear. The germline V gene has CDR1 SNHLY and CDR2 FYNNEI. Trimming shortened V by 5 bases and J by 4 bases, and 20 bases separated the two germline ends. The CDR3 is 16 residues long.

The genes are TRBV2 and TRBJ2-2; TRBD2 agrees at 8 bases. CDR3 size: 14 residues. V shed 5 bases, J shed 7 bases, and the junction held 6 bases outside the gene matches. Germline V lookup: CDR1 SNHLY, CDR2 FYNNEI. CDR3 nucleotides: TGTGCCAGCAGTCGCGGGACTAGTCACGGGGAGCTGTTTTTT. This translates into CASSRGTSHGELFF.

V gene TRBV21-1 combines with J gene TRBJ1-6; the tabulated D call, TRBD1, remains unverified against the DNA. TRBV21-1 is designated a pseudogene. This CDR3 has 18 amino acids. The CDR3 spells CASSKDVDREVSKSPLHF. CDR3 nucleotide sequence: TGTGCCAGCAGCAAGGACGTTGACAGGGAGGTATCAAAATCACCCCTCCACTTT.

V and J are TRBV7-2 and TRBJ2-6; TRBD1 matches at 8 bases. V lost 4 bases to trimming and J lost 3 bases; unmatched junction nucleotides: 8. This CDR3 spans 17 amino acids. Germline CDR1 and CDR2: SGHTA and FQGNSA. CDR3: CASSSGQVRGGANVLTF. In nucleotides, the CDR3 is TGTGCCAGCAGCTCGGGACAGGTGCGGGGTGGGGCCAACGTCCTGACTTTC.

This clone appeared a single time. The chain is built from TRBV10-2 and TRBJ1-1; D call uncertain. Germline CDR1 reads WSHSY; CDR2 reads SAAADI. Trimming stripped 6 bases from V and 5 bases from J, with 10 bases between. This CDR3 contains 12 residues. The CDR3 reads CASSALGTEAFF. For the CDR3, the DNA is TGCGCCAGCAGCGCTCTAGGAACTGAAGCTTTCTTT.

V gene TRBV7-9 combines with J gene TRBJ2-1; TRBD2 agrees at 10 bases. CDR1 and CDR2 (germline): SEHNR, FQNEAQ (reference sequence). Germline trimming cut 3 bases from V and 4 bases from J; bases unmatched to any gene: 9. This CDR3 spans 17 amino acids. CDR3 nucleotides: TGTGCCAGCAGCTTCCCACTAGCGGGAAAGAGTTACAATGAGCAGTTCTTC. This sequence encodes CASSFPLAGKSYNEQFF.

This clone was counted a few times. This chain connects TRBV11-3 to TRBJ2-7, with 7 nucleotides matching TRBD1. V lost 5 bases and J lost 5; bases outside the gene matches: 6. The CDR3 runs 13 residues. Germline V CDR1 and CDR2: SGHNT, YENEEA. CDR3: CASSTGTDNEQYF. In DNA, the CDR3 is TGTGCCAGCAGCACGGGGACAGATAACGAGCAGTACTTC. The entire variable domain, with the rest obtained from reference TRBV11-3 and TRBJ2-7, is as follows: EAGVVQSPRYKIIEKKQPVAFWCNPISGHNTLYWYLQNLGQGPELLIRYENEEAVDDSQLPKDRFSAERLKGVDSTLKIQPAELGDSAVYLCASSTGTDNEQYFGPGTRLTVT.

CDR3 nucleotide sequence: TGTGCCATCAGGCCCAGCGGGGGGGCTGGTGAGCAGTTCTTC. This translates into CAIRPSGGAGEQFF. V is TRBV10-3 and J is TRBJ2-1; 10 nucleotides match TRBD2. Germline CDR1 ENHRY, CDR2 SYGVKD. After removal of 6 bases from V and 9 bases from J, the junction contained 8 bases not matched to a gene. This CDR3 spans 14 amino acids.

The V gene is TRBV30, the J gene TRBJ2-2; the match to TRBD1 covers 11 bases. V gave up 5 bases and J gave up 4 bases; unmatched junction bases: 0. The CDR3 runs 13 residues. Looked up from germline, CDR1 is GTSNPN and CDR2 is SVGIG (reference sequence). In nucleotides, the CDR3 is TGTGCCTGGGGGACAGGGGGCACCGGGGAGCTGTTTTTT. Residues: CAWGTGGTGELFF. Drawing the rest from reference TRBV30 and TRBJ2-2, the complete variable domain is SQTIHQWPATLVQPVGSPLSLECTVEGTSNPNLYWYRQAAGRGLQLLFYSVGIGQISSEVPQNLSASRPQDRQFILSSKKLLLSDSGFYLCAWGTGGTGELFFGEGSRLTVL.

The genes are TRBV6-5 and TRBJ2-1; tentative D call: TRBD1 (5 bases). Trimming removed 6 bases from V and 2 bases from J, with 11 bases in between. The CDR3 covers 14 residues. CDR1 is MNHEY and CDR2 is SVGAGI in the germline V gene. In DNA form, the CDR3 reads TGTGCCAGCAGCTACAGGACACCCTACAATGAGCAGTTCTTC. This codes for CASSYRTPYNEQFF.

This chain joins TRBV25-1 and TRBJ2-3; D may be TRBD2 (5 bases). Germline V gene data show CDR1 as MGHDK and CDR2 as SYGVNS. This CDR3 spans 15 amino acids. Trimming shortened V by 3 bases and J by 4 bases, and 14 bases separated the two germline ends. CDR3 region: CASSDRHNGADTQYF. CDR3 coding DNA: TGTGCCAGCAGTGACAGACATAACGGGGCAGATACGCAGTATTTT.

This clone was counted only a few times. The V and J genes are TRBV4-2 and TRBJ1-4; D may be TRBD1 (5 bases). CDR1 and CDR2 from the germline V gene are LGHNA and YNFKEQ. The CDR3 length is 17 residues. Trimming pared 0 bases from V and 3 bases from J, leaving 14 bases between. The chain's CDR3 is CASSQDYAGPSNEKLFF. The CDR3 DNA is TGTGCCAGCAGCCAAGATTATGCGGGGCCTTCTAATGAAAAACTGTTTTTT.

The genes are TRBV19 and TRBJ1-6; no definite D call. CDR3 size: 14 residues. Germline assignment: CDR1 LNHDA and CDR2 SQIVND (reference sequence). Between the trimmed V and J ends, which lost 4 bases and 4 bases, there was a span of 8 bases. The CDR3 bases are TGTGCCAGTAGTACTCGCGAGTATAATTCACCCCTCCACTTT. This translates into CASSTREYNSPLHF.

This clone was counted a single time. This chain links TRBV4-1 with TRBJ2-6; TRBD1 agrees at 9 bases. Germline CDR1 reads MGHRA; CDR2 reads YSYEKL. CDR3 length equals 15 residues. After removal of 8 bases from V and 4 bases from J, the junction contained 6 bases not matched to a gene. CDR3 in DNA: TGCGCCAGCCGGGACAGGGAGGCCGGGGCCAACGTCCTGACTTTC. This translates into CASRDREAGANVLTF.

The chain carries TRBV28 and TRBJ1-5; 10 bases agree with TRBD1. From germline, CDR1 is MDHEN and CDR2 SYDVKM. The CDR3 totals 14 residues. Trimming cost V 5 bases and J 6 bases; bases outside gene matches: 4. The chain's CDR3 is CASSDRGPGQPQHF. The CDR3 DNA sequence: TGTGCCAGCAGTGACAGGGGGCCGGGTCAGCCCCAGCATTTT.

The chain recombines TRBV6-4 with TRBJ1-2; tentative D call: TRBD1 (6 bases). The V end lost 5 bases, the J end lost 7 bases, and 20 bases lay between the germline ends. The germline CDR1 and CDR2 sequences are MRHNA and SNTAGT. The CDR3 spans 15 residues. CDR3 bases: TGTGCCAGCAGTCCCATCGGTGGGGGGGCAGGTGGCTACACCTTC. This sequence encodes CASSPIGGGAGGYTF.

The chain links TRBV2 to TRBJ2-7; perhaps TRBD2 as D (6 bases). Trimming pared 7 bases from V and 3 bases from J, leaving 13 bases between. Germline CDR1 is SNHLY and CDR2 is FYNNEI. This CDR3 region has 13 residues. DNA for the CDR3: TGTGCCAGCACCCGGGACTTTATCTACGAGCAGTACTTC. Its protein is CASTRDFIYEQYF. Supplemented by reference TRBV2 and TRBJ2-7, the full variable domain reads EPEVTQTPSHQVTQMGQEVILRCVPISNHLYFYWYRQILGQKVEFLVSFYNNEISEKSEIFDDQFSVERPDGSNFTLKIRSTKLEDSAMYFCASTRDFIYEQYFGPGTRLTVT.

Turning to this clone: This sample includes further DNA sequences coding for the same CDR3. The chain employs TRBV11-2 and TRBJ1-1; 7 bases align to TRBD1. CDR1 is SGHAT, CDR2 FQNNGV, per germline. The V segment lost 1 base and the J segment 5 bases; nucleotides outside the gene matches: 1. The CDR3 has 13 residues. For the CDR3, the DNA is TGTGCCAGCAGCTTAGGCAGGGGGACTGAAGCTTTCTTT. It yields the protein CASSLGRGTEAFF.

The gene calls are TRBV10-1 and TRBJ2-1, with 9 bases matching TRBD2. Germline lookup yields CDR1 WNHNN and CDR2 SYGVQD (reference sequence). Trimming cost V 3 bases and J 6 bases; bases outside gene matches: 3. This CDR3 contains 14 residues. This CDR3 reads CASSEAGGGNEQFF. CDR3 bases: TGCGCCAGCAGTGAAGCGGGGGGTGGCAATGAGCAGTTCTTC.

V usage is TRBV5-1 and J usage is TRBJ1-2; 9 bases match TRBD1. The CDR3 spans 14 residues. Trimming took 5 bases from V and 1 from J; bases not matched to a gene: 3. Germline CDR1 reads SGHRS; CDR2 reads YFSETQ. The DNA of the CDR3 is TGCGCCAGCAGGGGGACAGGGAATAACTATGGCTACACCTTC. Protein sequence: CASRGTGNNYGYTF.

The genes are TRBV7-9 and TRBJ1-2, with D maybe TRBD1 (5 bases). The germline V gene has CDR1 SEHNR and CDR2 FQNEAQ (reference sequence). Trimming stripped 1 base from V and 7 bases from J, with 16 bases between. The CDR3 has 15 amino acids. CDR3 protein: CASSLEGSSAGGYTF. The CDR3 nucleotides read TGTGCCAGCAGCTTAGAGGGGTCCTCAGCGGGTGGCTACACCTTC.

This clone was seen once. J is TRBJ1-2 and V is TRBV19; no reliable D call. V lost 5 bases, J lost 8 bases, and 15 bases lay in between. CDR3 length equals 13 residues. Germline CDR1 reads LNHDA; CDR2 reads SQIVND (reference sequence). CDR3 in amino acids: CASSSSGMEGYTF. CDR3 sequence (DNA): TGTGCCAGTAGTTCATCGGGGATGGAGGGCTACACCTTC.

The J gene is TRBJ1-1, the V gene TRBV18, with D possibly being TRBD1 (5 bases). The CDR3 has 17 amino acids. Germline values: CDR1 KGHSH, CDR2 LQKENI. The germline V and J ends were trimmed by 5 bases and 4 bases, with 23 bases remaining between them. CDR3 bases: TGTGCCAGCTCAGGTCCTTCGGGGGTCGGGATATTCACTGAAGCTTTCTTT. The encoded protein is CASSGPSGVGIFTEAFF.

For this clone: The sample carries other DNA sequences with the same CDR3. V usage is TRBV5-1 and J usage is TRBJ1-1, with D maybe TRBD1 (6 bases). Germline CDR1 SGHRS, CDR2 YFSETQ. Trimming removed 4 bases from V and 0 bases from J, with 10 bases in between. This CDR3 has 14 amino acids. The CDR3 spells CASSGTGLNTEAFF. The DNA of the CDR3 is TGCGCCAGCAGCGGAACAGGGTTGAACACTGAAGCTTTCTTT. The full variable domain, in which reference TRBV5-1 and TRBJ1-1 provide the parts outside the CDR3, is KAGVTQTPRYLIKTRGQQVTLSCSPISGHRSVSWYQQTPGQGLQFLFEYFSETQRNKGNFPGRFSGRQFSNSRSEMNVSTLELGDSALYLCASSGTGLNTEAFFGQGTRLTVV.

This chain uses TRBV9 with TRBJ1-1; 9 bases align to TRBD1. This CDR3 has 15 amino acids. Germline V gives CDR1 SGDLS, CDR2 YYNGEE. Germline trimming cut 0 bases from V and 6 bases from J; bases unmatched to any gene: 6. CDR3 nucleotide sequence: TGTGCCAGCAGCGTAGCCACAGGGGGCACGGCTGAAGCTTTCTTT. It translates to CASSVATGGTAEAFF.